The TCR beta chain under discussion was sequenced for a study of cytomegalovirus exposure and HLA in healthy donors. Germline loops: CDR1 SEHNR, CDR2 FQNEAQ (reference sequence). J was trimmed by 0 bases and V by 5 bases; bases with no gene match: 14. This CDR3 contains 18 residues. The study ran its PCR with 60 Vbeta and 13 Jbeta primers. Data came from immunoSEQ multiplex PCR; TCRdb stores just in-frame clones and leaves some out. The sample lists over 150,000 clones, 79% occurring once. Concerning this clone itself: Its cognate antigen is unknown.

Donors consisted of healthy bone marrow donors. Nominally healthy donors were sampled, though unrecorded immune exposures were likely. Study conclusions and caveats: With high specificity and sensitivity, the classifier reportedly diagnosed cytomegalovirus status. Many donors carried some public TCRs, although rarity characterized most TCR sequences.

Sequences were obtained from PBMCs. The chain is built from TRBV7-9 and TRBJ1-1; the match to TRBD1 covers 8 bases. The sequence was obtained from a man younger than 40 in good health and CMV-seropositive. As DNA, the CDR3 is TGTGCCAGCAGCGCCGGGACAGGACCTGGCCGGGTGAACACTGAAGCTTTCTTT. Residues: CASSAGTGPGRVNTEAFF.